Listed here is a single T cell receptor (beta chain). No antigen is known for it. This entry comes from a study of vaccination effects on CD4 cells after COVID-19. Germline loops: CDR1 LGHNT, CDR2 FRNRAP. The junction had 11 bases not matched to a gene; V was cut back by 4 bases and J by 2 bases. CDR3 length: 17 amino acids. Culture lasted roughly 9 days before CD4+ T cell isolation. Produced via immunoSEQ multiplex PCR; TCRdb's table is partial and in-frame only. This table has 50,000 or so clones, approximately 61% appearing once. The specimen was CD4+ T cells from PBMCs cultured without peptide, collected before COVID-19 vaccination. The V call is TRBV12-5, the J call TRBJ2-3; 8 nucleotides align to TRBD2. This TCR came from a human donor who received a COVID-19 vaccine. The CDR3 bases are TGTGCTAGTGGTTGGTCCATATACGGGGGGGCCACAGATACGCAGTATTTT. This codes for CASGWSIYGGATDTQYF. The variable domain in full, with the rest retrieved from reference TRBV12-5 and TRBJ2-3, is DARVTQTPRHKVTEMGQEVTMRCQPILGHNTVFWYRQTMMQGLELLAYFRNRAPLDDSGMPKDRFSAEMPDATLATLKIQPSEPRDSAVYFCASGWSIYGGATDTQYFGPGTRLTVL.